What follows describes a single T cell receptor (beta chain). It has no known antigen specificity. No base qualities exist here, and no much larger clone lies one base off it. CDR1 and CDR2, looked up from the germline V gene, are MGHRA and YSYEKL. V sheds 2 bases and J sheds 7 bases, leaving 20 bases between their ends. From the cysteine through the phenylalanine, the CDR3 covers 16 amino acids. Kept here is only the CDR3 DNA, which spans 48 bases and is read in frame from base 1. Healthy HIV-negative adults with no recently reported acute infections or vaccinations were included as donors. Every donor was a Caucasian adult living in Nashville, Tennessee, USA. Magnetic negative selection was used to enrich CD4+ T cells, after which naive cells were positively selected on CD45RA and the negative fraction became the memory subset. After blood collection by leukapheresis, PBMCs were isolated using Ficoll-Histopaque density gradient centrifugation and then cryopreserved in the vapor phase of liquid nitrogen. Purity and quantity of every magnetically sorted T cell population were checked by analytical flow cytometry. Each sorted fraction had its genomic DNA isolated and then quantified by UV absorbance on a Nanodrop 2000c.

TCR CDR3 regions were amplified from genomic DNA by multiplex PCR using the deep immunoSEQ assay. Genomic DNA extracted from each cell subset was distributed evenly over all wells of several immunoSEQ 96-well plates, and each plate served as one replicate. For sorted subsets, around 200 ng genomic DNA, equal to about 30,000 T cell genomes, was loaded into each replicate PCR. The purified libraries were quantified using a Qubit 3.0 fluorometer, sized with a Bioanalyzer 2100, and then quantified again using the KAPA Library Quantification kit. Each immunoSEQ 96-well plate was sequenced on its own single-read 150-cycle Illumina NextSeq 550 flow cell. In the source study's methods: Because the immunoSEQ output included only junctional sequences and no quality scores, the filtering could not be the same as the filtering used for full-length reads. To assign V/J genes and CDR3, sequences were annotated against IMGT germline references using PyIR, a Python wrapper for IgBLAST v1.9. Reads with weak V/J assignments (E-value above 1e-6), missing CDR3, stop codons, out-of-frame junctions, or ambiguous translated residues were removed. V3J clonotypes were defined as sequences sharing an identical inferred V gene, J gene, and CDR3 amino acid sequence. Percentage overlap between repertoires was calculated by dividing the number of shared unique clonotypes by the size of the smaller repertoire. Three approaches were used to assess repertoire richness: RTK rarefaction, the Chao1 estimator, and Recon v2.1 estimates of unobserved clonotypes. Generation probabilities for all TCRbeta clonotypes obtained by the gDNA method from four donors were computed using OLGA. Held by TCRdb, this immuneACCESS table contains in-frame sequences only and omits some clones. Under half of the omission traces to an unresolved V gene where checked; the cause of the rest is unknown. Clone size and the V and J calls come from that table; the DNA yielded D and trimming. The sample profile shows about 2.4 million clones; 80% to 95% of them were found once. Approximately 0.37% of the sample comes from the top ten.

This record comes from a study of shared clonotypes between healthy human individuals (dated by TCRdb to about 2020). As for the study more broadly: The cohort comprised a couple of women and a few men aged 18 to 49 years. For each donor, three plates each were used for CD4 naive and CD4 memory, two plates were used for CD8 naive, and one plate was used for CD8 memory. To increase sequencing depth and limit assay-specific biases, different laboratories used diverse techniques to prepare libraries and sequence TCR repertoires. Between about 0.9 and 10 billion PBMCs per donor were obtained by leukapheresis. To estimate repertoire size and how much clonotype sharing occurs between individuals, the study deeply sequenced the blood TCR repertoires of roughly 5 healthy adults. Broader findings and caveats from the paper: Larger estimated clonotype richness was generally found for naive subsets than for memory subsets. Compared with non-shared clonotypes, clonotypes shared by all four sorted-subset donors had higher generation probabilities. Based on pairwise subsampling, the degree of clonotype sharing among donors was expected to be affected by sequencing depth. Only blood was sampled, and tissue TCR repertoires likely differ from those in blood. Because the study included a small number of donors, the genetic and exposure-history diversity represented was limited. Across a few donors, roughly 5% of naive CD4, approximately 4% of naive CD8, 2.3% of memory CD4, and approximately 0.4% of memory CD8 clonotypes were shared. Incomplete sequencing was indicated by rarefaction of sorted-subset datasets, despite the large sequencing depth.

Sequencing was carried out using naive CD4+ T cells from PBMCs. The cell subset or site label here, explained by the study, means: CD45RA+ positively selected. This chain joins TRBV4-1 to TRBJ2-5; TRBD2 is a weak D gene call, 6 bases matching. This clonotype was obtained from a man between 18 and 29 years old in good health. Some clones in this sample may be carry-over from other donors' samples. The CDR3 sequence is CASSQSRPTEGRTQYF. The DNA sequence reads TGCGCCAGCAGCCAATCCAGACCAACGGAGGGTAGGACCCAGTACTTC.